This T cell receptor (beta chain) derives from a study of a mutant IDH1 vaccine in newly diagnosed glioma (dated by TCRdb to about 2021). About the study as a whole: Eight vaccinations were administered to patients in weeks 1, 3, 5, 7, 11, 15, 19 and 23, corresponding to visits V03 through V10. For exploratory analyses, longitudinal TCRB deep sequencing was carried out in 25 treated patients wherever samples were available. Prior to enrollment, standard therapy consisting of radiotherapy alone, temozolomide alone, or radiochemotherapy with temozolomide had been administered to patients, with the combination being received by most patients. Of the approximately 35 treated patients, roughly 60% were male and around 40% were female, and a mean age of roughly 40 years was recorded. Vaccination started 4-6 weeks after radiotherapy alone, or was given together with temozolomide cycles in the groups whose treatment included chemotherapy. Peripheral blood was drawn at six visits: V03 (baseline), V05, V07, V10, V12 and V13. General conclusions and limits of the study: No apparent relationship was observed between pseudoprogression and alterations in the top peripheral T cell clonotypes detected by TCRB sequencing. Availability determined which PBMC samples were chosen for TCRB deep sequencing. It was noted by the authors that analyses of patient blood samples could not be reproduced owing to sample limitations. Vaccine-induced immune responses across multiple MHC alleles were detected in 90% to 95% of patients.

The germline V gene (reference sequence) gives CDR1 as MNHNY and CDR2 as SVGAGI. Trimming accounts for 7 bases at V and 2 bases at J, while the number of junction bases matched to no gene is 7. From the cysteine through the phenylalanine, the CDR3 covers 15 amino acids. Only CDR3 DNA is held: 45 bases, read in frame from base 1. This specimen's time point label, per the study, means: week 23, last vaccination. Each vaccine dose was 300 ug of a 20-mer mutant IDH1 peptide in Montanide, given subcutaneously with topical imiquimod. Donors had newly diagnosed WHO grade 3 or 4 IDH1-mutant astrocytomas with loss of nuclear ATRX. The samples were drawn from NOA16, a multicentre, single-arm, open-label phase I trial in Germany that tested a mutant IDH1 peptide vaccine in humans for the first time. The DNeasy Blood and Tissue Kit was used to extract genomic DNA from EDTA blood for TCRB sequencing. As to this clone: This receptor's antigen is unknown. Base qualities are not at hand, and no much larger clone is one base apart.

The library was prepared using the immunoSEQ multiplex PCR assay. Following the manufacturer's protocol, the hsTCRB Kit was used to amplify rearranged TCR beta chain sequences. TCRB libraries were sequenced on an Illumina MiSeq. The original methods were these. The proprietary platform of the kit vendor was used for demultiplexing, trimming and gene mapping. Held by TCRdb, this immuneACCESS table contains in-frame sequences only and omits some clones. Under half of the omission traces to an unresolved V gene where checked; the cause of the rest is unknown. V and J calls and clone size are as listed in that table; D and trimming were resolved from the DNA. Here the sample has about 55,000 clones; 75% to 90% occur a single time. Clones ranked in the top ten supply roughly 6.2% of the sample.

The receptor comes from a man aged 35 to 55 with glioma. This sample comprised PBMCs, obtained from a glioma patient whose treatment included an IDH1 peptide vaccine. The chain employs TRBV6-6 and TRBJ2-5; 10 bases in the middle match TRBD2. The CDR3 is CASTESSGGQETQYF. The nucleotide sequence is TGTGCCAGCACCGAATCTAGCGGGGGTCAAGAGACCCAGTACTTC.